This T cell receptor (beta chain) was observed in a study of blood T cell repertoires in COVID-19. Turning to the study itself: Sites in the United States, Italy and Spain provided acute and convalescent COVID-19 samples. Nucleic acid was either cDNA or gDNA, and it came from T cells, B-cell-depleted T cells, or PBMCs.

Germline assignment: CDR1 SGHRS and CDR2 YFSETQ. The CDR3 runs to 13 residues. V was shortened by 1 base and J by 1 base, with 5 bases between the two germline ends. This clone has only one observation. Other DNA sequences in the sample encode the same CDR3. Per the original data handling: By means of reference gene primer amplification, nucleated cell counts were estimated. Sequenced by immunoSEQ multiplex PCR; TCRdb stores in-frame clones only, minus some. Clone size and the V and J calls come from that table; the DNA yielded D and trimming. This table holds under 170,000 clones, 65% to 90% found once.

The receptor comes from a man between 65 and 79 years old with acute or convalescent COVID-19. The rearrangement uses TRBV5-1 and TRBJ1-1, with D uncertain. Sequencing was done on a sample of peripheral blood. The CDR3 sequence is CASSLTGNTEAFF. Written as DNA, the CDR3 is TGCGCCAGCAGCTTGACGGGGAACACTGAAGCTTTCTTT.